The 7 T cell receptor beta chains below all came from one sample that was sequenced in a study of OX40 agonist ivuxolimab in advanced cancers. Profiling relied on immunoSEQ multiplex PCR, and the TCRdb table lists in-frame clones only, not all of them. Here the sample spans under 85,000 clones, 88% being singletons. Specimen: CD4+ or CD8+ T cells sorted from blood, collected in a trial of the OX40 agonist ivuxolimab. The receptors were sampled from an adult with an advanced solid tumor such as melanoma, head and neck, liver or kidney cancer.

This chain connects TRBV5-4 to TRBJ2-5; D not certain. The germline gives CDR1 SGHNT, CDR2 YYREEE (reference sequence). With 0 bases removed from V and 4 bases from J, the gap between germline ends came to 13 bases. This CDR3 comprises 15 residues. The CDR3 loop reads CASSLAHNPPETQYF. As DNA, the CDR3 is TGTGCCAGCAGCTTGGCCCATAATCCCCCAGAGACCCAGTACTTC. The full variable domain, its missing parts supplied by reference TRBV5-4 and TRBJ2-5, is ETGVTQSPTHLIKTRGQQVTLRCSSQSGHNTVSWYQQALGQGPQFIFQYYREEENGRGNFPPRFSGLQFPNYSSELNVNALELDDSALYLCASSLAHNPPETQYFGPGTRLLVL.

The chain joins TRBV5-1 to TRBJ2-1; D ambiguous. Looked up from germline, CDR1 is SGHRS and CDR2 is YFSETQ. The CDR3 contains 16 residues. V was pared by 0 bases and J by 1 base, with 11 bases between. CDR3 sequence reads: CASSLGADLSYNEQFF. Here the CDR3 DNA reads TGCGCCAGCAGCTTGGGGGCGGATTTGTCCTACAATGAGCAGTTCTTC.

The chain links TRBV28 to TRBJ2-1, with TRBD2 matching over 11 bases. Germline V gene sequence: CDR1 MDHEN, CDR2 SYDVKM. This CDR3 contains 16 residues. J gave up 7 bases and V 2 bases, and 7 bases lay outside the gene matches. Written as DNA, the CDR3 is TGTGCCAGCAGTTTAGGCTCTAGCGGGAGGAGGAATGAGCAGTTCTTC. Amino acid sequence: CASSLGSSGRRNEQFF.

V usage is TRBV6-1 and J usage is TRBJ1-6, with D perhaps TRBD1 (6 bases). The V gene's germline CDR1 is MNHNS and CDR2 SASEGT. The length of the CDR3 is 13 residues. Trimming stripped 7 bases from V and 4 bases from J, with 8 bases between. CDR3: CASNGQYNSPLHF. The CDR3 nucleotides are TGTGCCAGCAACGGACAGTATAATTCACCCCTCCACTTT.

The V and J genes are TRBV7-8 and TRBJ2-1, with 11 bases lining up with TRBD2. This CDR3 is built from 14 residues. V shed 7 bases and J 4 bases; nucleotides not matched to a gene: 3. In germline, CDR1 is SGHVS, CDR2 FQNEAQ. The CDR3, as DNA: TGTGCCAGCACGGGACTAGCGGTATACAATGAGCAGTTCTTC. Translating gives CASTGLAVYNEQFF.

This chain connects TRBV15 to TRBJ2-7; D remains unclear. Germline CDR1 LNHNV, CDR2 YYDKDF (reference sequence). CDR3 length: 12 residues. Trimming cost V 0 bases and J 5 bases, with 5 bases left between them. CDR3 DNA: TGTGCCACCAGCAGAGATTTTAACGAGCAGTACTTC. It is translated as CATSRDFNEQYF.

V usage is TRBV27 and J usage is TRBJ1-2, with 7 nucleotides matching TRBD1. CDR3 length equals 13 residues. CDR1 and CDR2 (germline): MNHEY, SMNVEV (reference sequence). Trimming took 5 bases from V and 11 from J; bases not matched to a gene: 11. The DNA of the CDR3 is TGTGCCAGCAGTCCCAGACAGGGCCCCGTATACACCTTC. Residues: CASSPRQGPVYTF.